What follows is one TCR beta chain and its context. What it binds is not known. The data were produced by immunoSEQ multiplex PCR, yet TCRdb's version contains in-frame clones alone and is incomplete. The profile covers 200,000 to 300,000 clones, with about 86% appearing a single time and 0.95% to 1.5% taken by the ten largest. The entry originates in a study of cytomegalovirus exposure and HLA in healthy donors. Turning to the study itself: The 110 or so validation repertoires used a platform that matched the one used for the 666 first-cohort repertoires, as a later analysis reported. Findings of the study overall: The study designated 160 or so TCR beta chains cytomegalovirus-associated. Most TCRs appeared rarely, but some public TCRs recurred in many donors. A few of the chains that were CMV-associated were confirmed in vitro to be specific for CMV antigens.

The CDR3 is 12 residues long. Germline V gene data show CDR1 as SGHAT and CDR2 as FQNNGV. The J segment lost 9 bases and the V segment lost 5 bases, leaving 1 base of the junction unmatched. Sequenced sample: PBMCs. The chain links TRBV11-2 to TRBJ1-5, with 10 bases identical to TRBD1. The receptor comes from a woman between 25 and 40 years old in good health and CMV-seropositive. The DNA of the CDR3 is TGTGCCAGCAGCCGGGACAGGGGGCCCCAGCATTTT. It is translated as CASSRDRGPQHF.